The TCR beta chain under discussion was sequenced for a study of graft-versus-host responses after intestinal transplantation. Study at large: Each of the recipients got a multivisceral, liver-intestinal, or isolated intestinal transplant.

Study conclusions and caveats: Allograft clonal ratios (graft-versus-host to host-versus-graft) were high in patients who had graft-donor T cell macrochimerism.

This clone was detected a few times. Its antigen is still unknown. CDR1 MNHNS and CDR2 SASEGT come from the germline V gene. V dropped 9 bases and J dropped 6; count of bases not matched to a gene: 12. This CDR3 is 15 amino acids long. Profiled with immunoSEQ multiplex PCR; TCRdb holds only in-frame clones, not every one. The table has about 98,000 clones, around 86% seen once; the top ten hold 1.4%. This clonotype originated in a human patient who received an intestinal transplant, so some T cells may come from the graft donor. The material sequenced was PBMCs, taken 255 days after intestinal transplant. V usage is TRBV6-1 and J usage is TRBJ1-5; 9 bases line up with TRBD1. The CDR3 coding sequence is TGTGCCAGTGATGCCGGGACAGGGCGGGTTCAGCCCCAGCATTTT. Its protein is CASDAGTGRVQPQHF.